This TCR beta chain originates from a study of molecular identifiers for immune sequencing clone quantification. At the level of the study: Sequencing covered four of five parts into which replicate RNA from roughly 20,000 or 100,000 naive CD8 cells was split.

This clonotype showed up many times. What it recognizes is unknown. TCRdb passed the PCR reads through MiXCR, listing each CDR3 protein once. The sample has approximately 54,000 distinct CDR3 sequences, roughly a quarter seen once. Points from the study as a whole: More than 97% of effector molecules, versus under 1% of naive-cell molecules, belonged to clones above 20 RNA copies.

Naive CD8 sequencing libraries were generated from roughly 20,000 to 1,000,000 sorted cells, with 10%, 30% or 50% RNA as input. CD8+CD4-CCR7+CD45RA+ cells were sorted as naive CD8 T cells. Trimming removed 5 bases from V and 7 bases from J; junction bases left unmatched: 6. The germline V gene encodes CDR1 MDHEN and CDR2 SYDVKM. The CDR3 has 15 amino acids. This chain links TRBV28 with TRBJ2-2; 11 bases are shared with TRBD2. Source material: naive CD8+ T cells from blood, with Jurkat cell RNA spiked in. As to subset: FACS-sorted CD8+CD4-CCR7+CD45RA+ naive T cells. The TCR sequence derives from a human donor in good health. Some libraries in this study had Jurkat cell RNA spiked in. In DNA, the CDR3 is TGTGCCAGCAGTACTAGCGGGAGTCAGGTCGGGGAGCTGTTTTTT. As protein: CASSTSGSQVGELFF.